This entry describes one T cell receptor (beta chain). PCR amplification relied on 60 Vbeta primers (plus 13 Jbeta primers). TCRdb's table, derived via immunoSEQ multiplex PCR, lists solely in-frame clones and lacks some. The sample contains roughly 190,000 clones, roughly 10% of which appear only once. The entry originates in a study of cytomegalovirus exposure and HLA in healthy donors. Sequencing used PBMCs. This clonotype was sampled from a woman aged 25-40 years in good health and CMV-seropositive.

CDR3 DNA: TGTGCCAGCAGTGTTCGGAGGGGTGGAAACACCATATATTTT. Translation gives CASSVRRGGNTIYF. The chain combines TRBV9 with TRBJ1-3, with a tentative D call TRBD1 (5 bases). Germline assignment: CDR1 SGDLS and CDR2 YYNGEE. The CDR3 loop spans 14 amino acids. V gave up 5 bases and J gave up 3 bases, with 12 bases separating them.